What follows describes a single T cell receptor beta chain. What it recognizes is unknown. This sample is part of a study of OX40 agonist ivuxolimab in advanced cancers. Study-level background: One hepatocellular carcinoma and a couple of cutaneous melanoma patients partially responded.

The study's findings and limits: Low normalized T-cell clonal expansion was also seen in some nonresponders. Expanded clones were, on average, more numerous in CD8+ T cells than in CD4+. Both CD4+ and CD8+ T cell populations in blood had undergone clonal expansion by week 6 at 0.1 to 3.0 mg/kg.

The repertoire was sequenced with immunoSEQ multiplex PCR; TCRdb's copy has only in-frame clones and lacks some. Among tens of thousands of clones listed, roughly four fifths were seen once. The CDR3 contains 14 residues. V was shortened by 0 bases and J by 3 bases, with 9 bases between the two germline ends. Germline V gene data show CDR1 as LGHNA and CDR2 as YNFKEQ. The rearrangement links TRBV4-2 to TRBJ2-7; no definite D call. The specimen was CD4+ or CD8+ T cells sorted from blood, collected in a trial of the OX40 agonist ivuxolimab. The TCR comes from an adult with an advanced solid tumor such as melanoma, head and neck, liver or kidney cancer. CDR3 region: CASSQDYTYYEQYF. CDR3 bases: TGTGCCAGCAGCCAAGATTACACCTACTACGAGCAGTACTTC.